The clone carrying this T cell receptor beta chain was observed a few times. These data are taken from a study of identical twins. The V segment lost 0 bases and the J segment 4 bases; nucleotides outside the gene matches: 5. CDR3 length equals 15 residues. TCRdb redid the calling of the 5' RACE reads with MiXCR, one entry per CDR3 protein. The sample lists 400,000 to 550,000 distinct CDR3 sequences, 22% seen once, with 0.91% in the top ten. This sample was also put to use in a study of T cells expressing NK-cell markers.

The chain links TRBV12-3 or TRBV12-4 to TRBJ2-5; 7 bases line up with TRBD2. This receptor was identified in a young woman in good health. Sequenced input: CD4+ T cells sorted from blood. This CDR3 reads CASSLAGGRRETQYF. For the CDR3, the DNA is TGTGCCAGCAGTTTAGCGGGAGGGAGGAGAGAGACCCAGTACTTC.